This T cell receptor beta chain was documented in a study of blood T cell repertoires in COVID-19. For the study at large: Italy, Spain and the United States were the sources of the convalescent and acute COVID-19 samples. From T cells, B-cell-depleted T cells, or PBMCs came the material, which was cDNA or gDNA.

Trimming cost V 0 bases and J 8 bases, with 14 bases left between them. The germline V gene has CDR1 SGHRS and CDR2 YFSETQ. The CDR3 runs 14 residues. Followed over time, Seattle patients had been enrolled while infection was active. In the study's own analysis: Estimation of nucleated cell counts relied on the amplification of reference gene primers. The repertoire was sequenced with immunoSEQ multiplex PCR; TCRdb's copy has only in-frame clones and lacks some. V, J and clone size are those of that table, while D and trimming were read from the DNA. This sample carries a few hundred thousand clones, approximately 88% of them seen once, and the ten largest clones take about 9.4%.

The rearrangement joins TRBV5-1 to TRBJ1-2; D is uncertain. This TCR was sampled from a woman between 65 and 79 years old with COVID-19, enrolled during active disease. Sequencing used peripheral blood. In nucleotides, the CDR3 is TGCGCCAGCAGCTTGGATTCAGGACTCGGCGGCTACACCTTC. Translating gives CASSLDSGLGGYTF.